Following are 32 T cell receptor beta chains from one sample sequenced in a study of Ad26.COV2.S vaccination and SARS-CoV-2 variants. Treatment given: roughly 20 received Ad26.COV2.S at low or high dose, single or two shots; several received placebo; per-sample allocation not given. Samples came from day 63 after the first vaccine or placebo injection. TCRdb's table, derived via immunoSEQ multiplex PCR, lists solely in-frame clones and lacks some. Found here are a few hundred thousand clones, approximately 83% of them singletons; the top ten hold around 7%. The input for sequencing was peripheral blood, taken in a trial of Ad26.COV2.S vaccine versus placebo. These receptor sequences come from a person aged 18-60 years who received the Ad26.COV2.S COVID-19 vaccine or a placebo.

The gene calls are TRBV9 and TRBJ2-3, with D tentatively TRBD1 or TRBD2 (6 bases each). Germline CDR1 is SGDLS and CDR2 is YYNGEE. The V gene lost 3 bases and the J gene lost 1 base, with 12 bases spanning the gap. The CDR3 consists of 15 residues. CDR3 residues: CASSGGASGTDTQYF. CDR3 DNA sequence: TGTGCCAGCAGCGGGGGGGCTAGCGGCACAGATACGCAGTATTTT.

The J gene is TRBJ1-2, the V gene TRBV30, with D perhaps TRBD1 (5 bases). This CDR3 is 13 amino acids long. In germline, CDR1 is GTSNPN, CDR2 SVGIG (reference sequence). Deletions cut 8 bases from V and 4 bases from J, with 17 bases between. In DNA form, the CDR3 reads TGTGCCACCTCCGGGACGGTGGTCTATGGCTACACCTTC. It encodes CATSGTVVYGYTF.

V usage is TRBV18 and J usage is TRBJ2-1, with 9 bases lining up with TRBD2. Germline V gene sequence: CDR1 KGHSH, CDR2 LQKENI. The V gene end was trimmed by 6 bases and the J gene end by 2 bases; junction bases not matched to a gene: 5. The CDR3 covers 15 residues. The CDR3 spells CASSGLAGTYNEQFF. For the CDR3, the DNA is TGTGCCAGCTCGGGACTAGCAGGTACCTACAATGAGCAGTTCTTC.

J is TRBJ1-1 and V is TRBV6-5, with a weak D call TRBD1 (5 bases). The CDR3 extends over 14 amino acids. Looked up from germline, CDR1 is MNHEY and CDR2 is SVGAGI. V lost 2 bases and J lost 3, with 10 bases in between. The CDR3 DNA reads as TGTGCCAGCAGTTACGGGGGGTTTGACACTGAAGCTTTCTTT. Its translation is CASSYGGFDTEAFF.

The chain uses TRBV3-1 (or the pseudogene TRBV3-2) and TRBJ1-1; D unclear. Trimming left V 0 bases short and J 1 base short, with 3 bases between. CDR3 size: 13 residues. Germline CDR1 and CDR2: LGHDT and YNNKEL (reference sequence). The CDR3 sequence: CASSQERNTEAFF. The CDR3 nucleotides are TGTGCCAGCAGCCAAGAAAGGAACACTGAAGCTTTCTTT.

The chain carries TRBV18 and TRBJ2-1; 9 positions match TRBD1. The V gene's germline CDR1 is KGHSH and CDR2 LQKENI. The CDR3 consists of 15 residues. Trimming took 0 bases from V and 5 from J; bases not matched to a gene: 2. The CDR3 spells CASSPPWTGDNEQFF. CDR3 bases: TGTGCCAGCTCACCACCGTGGACAGGGGACAATGAGCAGTTCTTC. Drawing the rest from reference TRBV18 and TRBJ2-1, the complete variable domain is NAGVMQNPRHLVRRRGQEARLRCSPMKGHSHVYWYRQLPEEGLKFMVYLQKENIIDESGMPKERFSAEFPKEGPSILRIQQVVRGDSAAYFCASSPPWTGDNEQFFGPGTRLTVL.

This clone has just one count. Other DNA sequences in the same sample also yield this CDR3. The chain links TRBV19 to TRBJ1-2; 8 positions match TRBD1. CDR1 is LNHDA and CDR2 is SQIVND in the germline V gene (reference sequence). The length of the CDR3 is 13 residues. V was pared by 3 bases and J by 4 bases, with 1 base of the junction left unmatched. The CDR3 reads CASSIGTGYGYTF. Here the CDR3 DNA reads TGTGCCAGTAGTATCGGGACAGGCTATGGCTACACCTTC.

The chain uses TRBV7-2 and TRBJ1-4; D gene ambiguous. The ends were cut back, 2 bases at V and 6 bases at J, with 13 bases in the middle. Germline assignment: CDR1 SGHTA and CDR2 FQGNSA. This CDR3 is built from 15 residues. CDR3 loop: CASSLKGIGDEKLFF. CDR3 sequence (DNA): TGTGCCAGCAGCTTAAAAGGGATCGGGGATGAAAAACTGTTTTTT.

The J gene is TRBJ1-2, the V gene TRBV24-1; TRBD1 is a possible D gene (5 bases). Germline V lookup: CDR1 KGHDR, CDR2 SFDVKD. Deletions cut 1 base from V and 4 bases from J, with 15 bases between. The CDR3 consists of 16 residues. In DNA, the CDR3 is TGTGCCACCAGTGATTTTCGGGGGGGTAGGCCCTATGGCTACACCTTC. Protein sequence: CATSDFRGGRPYGYTF.

The chain links TRBV7-9 to TRBJ1-1; weak D call: TRBD1 (5 bases). Trimming removed 1 base at V and 2 bases at J, with 8 bases between. CDR1 and CDR2 from the germline V gene are SEHNR and FQNEAQ (reference sequence). The CDR3 spans 14 residues. CDR3 sequence: CASSLGQGNTEAFF. CDR3 DNA sequence: TGTGCCAGCAGCTTAGGGCAGGGTAACACTGAAGCTTTCTTT.

The V and J genes are TRBV6-5 and TRBJ1-1; 8 positions match TRBD1. Germline V gene sequence: CDR1 MNHEY, CDR2 SVGAGI. The CDR3 extends over 13 amino acids. V shed 6 bases, J shed 6 bases, and the junction held 6 bases outside the gene matches. CDR3 DNA: TGTGCCAGCAGACGTACAGGGGGTTCTGAAGCTTTCTTT. It is translated as CASRRTGGSEAFF.

The V gene is TRBV7-9, the J gene TRBJ2-7; 8 positions agree with TRBD1. There are 15 residues in the CDR3. Trimming cost V 5 bases and J 5 bases; bases outside gene matches: 11. The germline V gene encodes CDR1 SEHNR and CDR2 FQNEAQ (reference sequence). CDR3 sequence reads: CASSLWAGGFDEQYF. As DNA, the CDR3 is TGTGCCAGCAGCCTGTGGGCAGGGGGCTTCGACGAGCAGTACTTC.

The rearrangement links TRBV9 to TRBJ2-7; 9 bases map to TRBD2. This CDR3 is built from 13 residues. From germline, CDR1 is SGDLS and CDR2 YYNGEE. Trimming at V came to 0 bases and at J to 9 bases, leaving 4 bases not matched to a gene. This CDR3 is CASSVEGSGGQYF. The DNA for the CDR3 is TGTGCCAGCAGCGTAGAGGGTAGCGGGGGGCAGTACTTC.

The chain carries TRBV12-3 or TRBV12-4 and TRBJ2-4, with 7 positions matching TRBD2. The CDR3 is 13 residues long. The junction had 2 bases not matched to a gene; V was cut back by 3 bases and J by 6 bases. In DNA form, the CDR3 reads TGTGCCAGCAGTTTGGGGGAGGGAAACATTCAGTACTTC. It encodes CASSLGEGNIQYF.

The J gene is TRBJ2-5, the V gene TRBV6-1, with D uncertain. CDR1 is MNHNS and CDR2 is SASEGT in the germline V gene. The CDR3 runs 16 residues. The germline V and J ends were trimmed by 1 base and 4 bases, with 16 bases remaining between them. As DNA, the CDR3 is TGTGCCAGCAGTGAAGTTACACTCGGCGGCCGAGAGACCCAGTACTTC. Translated: CASSEVTLGGRETQYF.

The V call is TRBV5-1, the J call TRBJ2-1; D tentatively reads TRBD1 or TRBD2 (5 bases each). Germline V lookup: CDR1 SGHRS, CDR2 YFSETQ. V dropped 4 bases and J dropped 6 bases, with 17 bases sitting between them. This CDR3 spans 15 amino acids. The CDR3 protein is CASSVGPPLPNEQFF. As DNA, the CDR3 is TGCGCCAGCAGCGTGGGACCACCCCTCCCCAATGAGCAGTTCTTC. Complete variable domain (other parts from reference TRBV5-1 and TRBJ2-1): KAGVTQTPRYLIKTRGQQVTLSCSPISGHRSVSWYQQTPGQGLQFLFEYFSETQRNKGNFPGRFSGRQFSNSRSEMNVSTLELGDSALYLCASSVGPPLPNEQFFGPGTRLTVL.

The chain joins TRBV2 to TRBJ1-2; TRBD1 is a possible D gene (5 bases). CDR3 size: 11 residues. The V end was cut by 11 bases, the J end by 8 bases, with 15 bases between. CDR1 and CDR2 from the germline V gene are SNHLY and FYNNEI. The CDR3 here is CASRGVGGYTF. Written as DNA, the CDR3 is TGTGCCTCCCGGGGCGTTGGAGGCTACACCTTC.

The CDR3, as DNA: TGTGCCAGCTCACCACCGGGGAAGGGGCTCCTCGAGCAGTACTTC. As protein: CASSPPGKGLLEQYF. J is TRBJ2-7 and V is TRBV18; a weak D match, TRBD1 (5 bases). The CDR3 spans 15 residues. V gave up 0 bases and J gave up 6 bases, with 15 bases separating them. Germline-derived CDR1 and CDR2 are KGHSH and LQKENI.

The CDR3: CASSLSGGYEQYF. CDR3 sequence (DNA): TGTGCCAGCAGCTTATCAGGGGGGTACGAGCAGTACTTC. The chain links TRBV7-9 to TRBJ2-7; TRBD1 is a possible D gene (7 bases). The CDR3 covers 13 residues. V gave up 2 bases and J gave up 4 bases, with 9 bases separating them. In germline, CDR1 is SEHNR, CDR2 FQNEAQ (reference sequence). The full variable domain, with the rest looked up from reference TRBV7-9 and TRBJ2-7, is DTGVSQNPRHKITKRGQNVTFRCDPISEHNRLYWYRQTLGQGPEFLTYFQNEAQLEKSRLLSDRFSAERPKGSFSTLEIQRTEQGDSAMYLCASSLSGGYEQYFGPGTRLTVT.

The rearrangement joins TRBV12-3 or TRBV12-4 to TRBJ2-3, with D hard to call. The germline V and J ends were trimmed by 7 bases and 0 bases, with 8 bases remaining between them. This CDR3 contains 13 residues. The CDR3: CASIRDSTDTQYF. The CDR3 DNA reads TGTGCCAGCATCAGAGACAGCACAGATACGCAGTATTTT.

This clone came up once. V is TRBV7-7 and J is TRBJ1-1; D is possibly TRBD1 (6 bases). Germline V lookup: CDR1 SSHAT, CDR2 FNYEAQ (reference sequence). The V end lost 5 bases, the J end lost 1 base, and 8 bases lay between the germline ends. This CDR3 is 13 amino acids long. The chain's CDR3 is CASSAGQNTEAFF. The CDR3 DNA sequence: TGTGCCAGCAGCGCGGGACAGAACACTGAAGCTTTCTTT.

The chain uses TRBV12-3 or TRBV12-4 and TRBJ2-4, with a weak D call TRBD2 (5 bases). Trimming took off 8 bases at V and 6 bases at J, with 14 bases between the two ends. This CDR3 region has 13 residues. The CDR3 DNA follows: TGTGCCAGCGCTTCTAGCAGGACAAACATTCAGTACTTC. This codes for CASASSRTNIQYF.

Here the CDR3 reads CASRLAGGGINEQFF. The CDR3 DNA reads TGTGCCTCAAGACTAGCGGGAGGAGGTATCAATGAGCAGTTCTTC. This chain links TRBV30 with TRBJ2-1; 13 bases match TRBD2. The germline V gene has CDR1 GTSNPN and CDR2 SVGIG (reference sequence). The CDR3 runs 15 residues. The ends lost 7 bases at V and 6 bases at J; junction bases unmatched: 9.

The sample holds many counts of this clone. J is TRBJ2-7 and V is TRBV30, with TRBD2 as a possible D gene (5 bases). The germline CDR1 and CDR2 sequences are GTSNPN and SVGIG (reference sequence). The V end lost 2 bases, the J end lost 7 bases, and 18 bases lay between the germline ends. The CDR3 loop spans 14 amino acids. Written as DNA, the CDR3 is TGTGCCTGGAGTCCTAGGACTCCACCGACTGAGCAGTACTTC. Translating gives CAWSPRTPPTEQYF.

The V call is TRBV10-3, the J call TRBJ1-5, with a weak D call TRBD1 (5 bases). Germline-derived CDR1 and CDR2 are ENHRY and SYGVKD. The CDR3 extends over 16 amino acids. Trimming took off 2 bases at V and 5 bases at J, with 16 bases between the two ends. CDR3 sequence (DNA): TGTGCCATCAGTGAGGACGGGACGGAGGGTGATCAGCCCCAGCATTTT. Its translation is CAISEDGTEGDQPQHF.

CDR3 bases: TGTGCCAGCAGCCAAGATAGCAGGGCTGAGCAGTACTTC. Protein: CASSQDSRAEQYF. The J gene is TRBJ2-7, the V gene TRBV3-1 (or the pseudogene TRBV3-2), with D perhaps TRBD1 (5 bases). The V and J ends lost 0 bases and 7 bases respectively, with 10 bases between them. The V gene's germline CDR1 is LGHDT and CDR2 YNNKEL (reference sequence). The CDR3 sequence is 13 residues long.

The J gene is TRBJ1-1, the V gene TRBV28, with D perhaps TRBD1 (5 bases). Germline V gives CDR1 MDHEN, CDR2 SYDVKM. There are 16 residues in the CDR3. V lost 6 bases and J lost 4, with 21 bases in between. CDR3 DNA sequence: TGTGCCAGCAGCTTCTGGTCCAGGCGTCAGGGCACTGAAGCTTTCTTT. It codes for CASSFWSRRQGTEAFF.

The chain uses TRBV14 and TRBJ2-3; either TRBD1 or TRBD2 may fit D (5 bases each). Germline assignment: CDR1 SGHDN and CDR2 FVKESK. Between the trimmed V and J ends, which lost 2 bases and 4 bases, there was a span of 13 bases. The CDR3 consists of 15 residues. CDR3 bases: TGTGCCAGCAGCCAATCGGGACGCGGTGCAGATACGCAGTATTTT. The encoded protein is CASSQSGRGADTQYF.

This rearrangement joins TRBV12-3 or TRBV12-4 to TRBJ1-1; 7 bases are shared with TRBD1. The CDR3 has 13 residues. V lost 6 bases to trimming and J lost 4 bases; unmatched junction nucleotides: 5. The CDR3 here is CASSLTGSTEAFF. In DNA form, the CDR3 reads TGTGCCAGCAGCCTGACAGGGTCCACTGAAGCTTTCTTT.

This clone showed up just a few times. The chain joins TRBV4-1 to TRBJ2-7; D possibly matches TRBD1 or TRBD2 (6 bases each). V was pared by 4 bases and J by 6 bases, with 13 bases between. The germline CDR1 and CDR2 sequences are MGHRA and YSYEKL. This CDR3 has 13 residues. The DNA for the CDR3 is TGCGCCAGCAGCCTGCGGACAGCGGGCGAGCAGTACTTC. Encoded protein: CASSLRTAGEQYF.

The chain is built from TRBV7-2 and TRBJ1-4; D is perhaps TRBD1 (5 bases). The CDR3 length is 14 residues. Trimming stripped 2 bases from V and 8 bases from J, with 12 bases between. The germline gives CDR1 SGHTA, CDR2 FQGNSA. The CDR3 nucleotides read TGTGCCAGCAGCTTACCCGGGACGGTAGAAAAACTGTTTTTT. It yields the protein CASSLPGTVEKLFF.

The V call is TRBV6-6, the J call TRBJ1-6, with a tentative D call TRBD1 (6 bases). The V end lost 2 bases, the J end lost 7 bases, and 9 bases lay between the germline ends. The germline gives CDR1 MNHNY, CDR2 SVGAGI (reference sequence). The CDR3 runs to 14 residues. The CDR3 DNA sequence: TGTGCCAGCAGTTACGGACAGTACAATTCACCCCTCCACTTT. Encoded protein: CASSYGQYNSPLHF.